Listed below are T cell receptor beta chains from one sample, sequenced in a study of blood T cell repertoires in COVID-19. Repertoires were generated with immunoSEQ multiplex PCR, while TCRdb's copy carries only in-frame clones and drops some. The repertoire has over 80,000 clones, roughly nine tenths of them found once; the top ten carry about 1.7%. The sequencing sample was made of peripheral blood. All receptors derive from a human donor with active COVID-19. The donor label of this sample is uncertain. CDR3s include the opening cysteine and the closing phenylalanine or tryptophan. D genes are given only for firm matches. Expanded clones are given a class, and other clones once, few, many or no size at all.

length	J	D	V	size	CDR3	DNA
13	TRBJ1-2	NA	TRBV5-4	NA	CASSLSRANGYTF	TGTGCCAGCAGCTTGAGCAGGGCCAATGGCTACACCTTC
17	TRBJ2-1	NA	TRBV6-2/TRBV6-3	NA	CASTPDSARYYYNEQFF	TGTGCCAGCACCCCAGACAGCGCCCGGTACTACTACAATGAGCAGTTCTTC
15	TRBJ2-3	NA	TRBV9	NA	CASSPGRMGPDTQYF	TGTGCCAGCAGCCCCGGTCGCATGGGCCCAGATACGCAGTATTTT
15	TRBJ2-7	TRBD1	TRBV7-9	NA	CASSLGQGPPYEQYF	TGTGCCAGCAGCTTAGGACAGGGCCCCCCCTACGAGCAGTACTTC
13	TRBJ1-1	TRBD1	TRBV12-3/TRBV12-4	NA	CASSLGDRGQAFF	TGTGCCAGCAGTTTAGGGGACAGGGGTCAAGCTTTCTTT
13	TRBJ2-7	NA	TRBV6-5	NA	CARVLRGAYEQYF	TGTGCCAGGGTCCTTCGGGGAGCCTACGAGCAGTACTTC
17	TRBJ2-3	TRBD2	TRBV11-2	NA	CASSPITSGGWSDTQYF	TGTGCCAGCAGCCCTATAACTAGCGGGGGCTGGTCAGATACGCAGTATTTT
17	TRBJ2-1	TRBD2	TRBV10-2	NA	CASRSTSLAGGHNEQFF	TGCGCCAGCAGATCGACCTCCTTAGCGGGGGGGCACAATGAGCAGTTCTTC
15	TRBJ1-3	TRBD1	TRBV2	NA	CASRTADRAGDTIYF	TGTGCCAGCAGGACCGCGGACAGGGCCGGAGACACCATATATTTT
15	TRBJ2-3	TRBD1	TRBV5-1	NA	CASSLRGTGRDTQYF	TGCGCCAGCAGCTTAAGAGGGACAGGGAGAGATACGCAGTATTTT
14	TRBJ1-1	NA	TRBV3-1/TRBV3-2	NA	CASSPYGTFTEAFF	TGTGCCAGCAGTCCATATGGGACATTCACTGAAGCTTTCTTT
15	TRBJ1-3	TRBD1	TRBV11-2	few	CASSPGTASGNTIYF	TGTGCCAGCAGCCCGGGGACAGCCTCTGGAAACACCATATATTTT
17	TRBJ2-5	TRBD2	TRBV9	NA	CASSLMGEGLAEETQYF	TGTGCCAGCAGCCTAATGGGGGAGGGACTAGCGGAAGAGACCCAGTACTTC
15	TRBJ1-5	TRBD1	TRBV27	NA	CASSLMAGGNQPQHF	TGTGCCAGCAGTTTAATGGCAGGGGGGAATCAGCCCCAGCATTTT
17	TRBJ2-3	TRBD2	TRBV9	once	CASSVEFGGGSPDTQYF	TGTGCCAGCAGCGTAGAGTTTGGGGGGGGGTCCCCAGATACGCAGTATTTT
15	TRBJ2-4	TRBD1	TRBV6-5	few	CASRSYFGQGNIQYF	TGTGCCAGCAGGAGTTATTTTGGACAGGGGAACATTCAGTACTTC
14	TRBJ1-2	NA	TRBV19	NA	CASSIEGRGYGYTF	TGTGCCAGTAGTATTGAAGGCAGGGGATATGGCTACACCTTC
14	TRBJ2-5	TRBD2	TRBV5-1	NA	CASASSGDQETQYF	TGCGCCAGCGCTTCCAGCGGGGACCAAGAGACCCAGTACTTC
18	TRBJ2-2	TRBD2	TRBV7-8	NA	CASSLGLAGDRVSGELFF	TGTGCCAGCAGCTTAGGACTAGCGGGGGACCGGGTTTCCGGGGAGCTGTTTTTT
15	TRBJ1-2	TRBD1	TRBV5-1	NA	CASTEGDRPFRGYTF	TGCGCCAGCACCGAAGGGGACAGACCTTTTCGTGGCTACACCTTC
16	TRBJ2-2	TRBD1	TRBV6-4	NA	CASSLQGGENTGELFF	TGTGCCAGCAGCCTACAGGGGGGAGAGAACACCGGGGAGCTGTTTTTT
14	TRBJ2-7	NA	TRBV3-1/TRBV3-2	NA	CASSSTVDSYEQYF	TGTGCCAGCAGCTCCACCGTGGACAGTTACGAGCAGTACTTC
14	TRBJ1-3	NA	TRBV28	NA	CASSLGGAGNTIYF	TGTGCCAGCAGTTTGGGGGGGGCTGGAAACACCATATATTTT
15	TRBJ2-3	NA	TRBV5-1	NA	CASSFGGVGTDTQYF	TGCGCCAGCAGCTTCGGCGGGGTTGGGACAGATACGCAGTATTTT
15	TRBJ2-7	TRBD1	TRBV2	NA	CASSRTGQGASQEYF	TGTGCCAGCAGTCGGACGGGACAGGGGGCTTCACAGGAGTACTTC
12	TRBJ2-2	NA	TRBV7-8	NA	CANRTLDGELFF	TGTGCCAACAGGACGCTAGACGGGGAGCTGTTTTTT
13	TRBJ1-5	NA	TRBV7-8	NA	CASSLGSYQPQHF	TGTGCCAGCAGCTTGGGGAGTTATCAGCCCCAGCATTTT
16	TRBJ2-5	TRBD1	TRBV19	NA	CASSMGQGVLQETQYF	TGTGCCAGTAGTATGGGACAGGGGGTCCTTCAAGAGACCCAGTACTTC
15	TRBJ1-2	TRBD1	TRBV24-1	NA	CATSDPQGGSGGYTF	TGTGCCACCAGTGATCCACAGGGGGGATCAGGTGGCTACACCTTC
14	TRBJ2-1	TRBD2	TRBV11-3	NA	CASSLVAGGDEQFF	TGTGCCAGCAGCTTAGTAGCTGGGGGGGATGAGCAGTTCTTC
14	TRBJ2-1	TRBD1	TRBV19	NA	CASSSDPTGNEQFF	TGTGCCAGTAGTTCGGACCCGACAGGGAATGAGCAGTTCTTC
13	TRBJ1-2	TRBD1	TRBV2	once	CASSEGTGYGYTF	TGTGCCAGCAGTGAAGGGACAGGCTATGGCTACACCTTC
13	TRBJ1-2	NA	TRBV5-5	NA	CASRTGLTGGYTF	TGTGCCAGCAGGACAGGCCTCACAGGGGGCTACACCTTC
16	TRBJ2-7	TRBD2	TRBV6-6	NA	CASRLGGASGGREQYF	TGTGCCAGCAGACTAGGTGGGGCTAGCGGAGGGAGGGAGCAGTACTTC
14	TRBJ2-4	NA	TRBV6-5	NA	CASSYGLAKNIQYF	TGTGCCAGCAGTTACGGGCTAGCCAAAAACATTCAGTACTTC
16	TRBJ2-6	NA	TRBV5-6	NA	CASSTTTGSGANVLTF	TGTGCCAGCAGCACAACCACAGGGTCCGGGGCCAACGTCCTGACTTTC
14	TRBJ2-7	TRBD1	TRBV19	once	CASSPSRQGYEQYF	TGTGCCAGTAGCCCGTCGAGACAGGGCTACGAGCAGTACTTC
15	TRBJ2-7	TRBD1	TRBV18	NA	CASSPDRGITYEQYF	TGTGCCAGCTCACCAGACAGGGGGATAACCTACGAGCAGTACTTC
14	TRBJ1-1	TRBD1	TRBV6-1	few	CASSEGTGNTEAFF	TGTGCCAGCAGTGAGGGGACAGGGAACACTGAAGCTTTCTTT
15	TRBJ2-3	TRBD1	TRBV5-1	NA	CASSFPTGGTDTQYF	TGCGCCAGCAGCTTTCCGACAGGGGGGACAGATACGCAGTATTTT
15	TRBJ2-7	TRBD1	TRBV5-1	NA	CASSLVGTGGYEQYF	TGCGCCAGCAGCTTGGTGGGGACAGGGGGCTACGAGCAGTACTTC
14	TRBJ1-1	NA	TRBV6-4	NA	CASKRTPVAEEAFF	TGTGCCAGCAAGAGGACACCCGTGGCCGAGGAAGCTTTCTTT
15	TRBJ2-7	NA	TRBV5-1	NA	CASSLRSGVRDEQYF	TGCGCCAGCAGCTTACGCTCGGGGGTTAGGGACGAGCAGTACTTC
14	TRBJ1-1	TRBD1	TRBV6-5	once	CASSLDRGDTEAFF	TGTGCCAGCAGTCTAGACAGGGGTGACACTGAAGCTTTCTTT
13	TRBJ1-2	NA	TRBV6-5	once	CASRLPGSRGYTF	TGTGCCAGCCGACTACCGGGAAGTCGAGGCTACACCTTC